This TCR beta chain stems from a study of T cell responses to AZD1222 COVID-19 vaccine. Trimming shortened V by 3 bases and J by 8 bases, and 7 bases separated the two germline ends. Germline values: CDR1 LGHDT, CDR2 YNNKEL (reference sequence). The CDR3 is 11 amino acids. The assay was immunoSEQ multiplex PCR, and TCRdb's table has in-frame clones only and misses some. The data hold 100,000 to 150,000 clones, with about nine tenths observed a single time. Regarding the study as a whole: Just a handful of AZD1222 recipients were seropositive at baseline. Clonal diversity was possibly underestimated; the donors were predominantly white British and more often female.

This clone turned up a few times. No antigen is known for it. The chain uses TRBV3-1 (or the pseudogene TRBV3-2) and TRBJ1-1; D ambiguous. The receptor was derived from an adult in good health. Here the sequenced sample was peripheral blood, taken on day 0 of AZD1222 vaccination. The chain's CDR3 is CASSQMSEAFF. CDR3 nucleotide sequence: TGTGCCAGCAGCCAGATGTCCGAAGCTTTCTTT.